This T cell receptor (beta chain) was found in a study of CD8 T cells in ankylosing spondylitis. Overall study findings and caveats: Researchers reportedly found disease-linked clones significantly enriched in matched ankylosing spondylitis synovial fluid. Within ankylosing spondylitis blood, a TCR beta motif made up of several highly homologous variants appeared to be characteristic.

Germline-derived CDR1 and CDR2 are SGHRS and YFSETQ. V trimming: 6 bases; J trimming: 4 bases; junction bases outside the gene matches: 6. This CDR3 region has 14 residues. This clonotype was seen a handful of times. What it binds is unknown. Quantitative barcoded 5'-RACE was used to prepare TCR beta libraries. In TCRdb, the 5' RACE reads were re-called with MiXCR into one record per CDR3 protein. The table records about 250,000 distinct CDR3 sequences, over 7% of them present only once. The chain recombines TRBV5-1 with TRBJ2-1; TRBD2 agrees at 8 bases. The clonotype comes from a female donor with ankylosing spondylitis or in good health (not recorded which). Input material: blood, either unsorted or a sorted T cell fraction (not recorded which). Written as DNA, the CDR3 is TGCGCCAGCACTCAGCGGGAGAGGTACAATGAGCAGTTCTTC. Translated, it gives CASTQRERYNEQFF. The full variable domain, completed using reference TRBV5-1 and TRBJ2-1, is KAGVTQTPRYLIKTRGQQVTLSCSPISGHRSVSWYQQTPGQGLQFLFEYFSETQRNKGNFPGRFSGRQFSNSRSEMNVSTLELGDSALYLCASTQRERYNEQFFGPGTRLTVL.